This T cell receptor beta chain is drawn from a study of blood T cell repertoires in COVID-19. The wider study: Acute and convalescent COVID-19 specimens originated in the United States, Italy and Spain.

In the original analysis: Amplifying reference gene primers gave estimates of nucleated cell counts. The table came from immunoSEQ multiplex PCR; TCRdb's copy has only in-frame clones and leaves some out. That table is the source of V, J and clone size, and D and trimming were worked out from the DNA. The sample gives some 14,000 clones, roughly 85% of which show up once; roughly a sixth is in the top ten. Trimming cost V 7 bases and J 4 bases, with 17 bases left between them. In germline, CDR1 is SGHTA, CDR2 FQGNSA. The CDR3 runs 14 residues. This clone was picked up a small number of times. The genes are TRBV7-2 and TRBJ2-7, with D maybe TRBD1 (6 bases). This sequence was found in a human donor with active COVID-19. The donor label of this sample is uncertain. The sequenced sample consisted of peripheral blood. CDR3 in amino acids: CASTLGHRPYEQYF. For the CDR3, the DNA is TGTGCCAGCACCCTGGGACACCGGCCTTACGAGCAGTACTTC.